Each of the 21 T cell receptor beta chains below was sequenced from the same sample in a study of blood T cell repertoires in COVID-19. Assay used: immunoSEQ multiplex PCR; TCRdb lists only in-frame clones, some missing. The sample has 410,000 or so clones, just over 85% seen once. Sequenced sample: peripheral blood. The source of these receptors is a young woman with active or convalescent COVID-19.

This chain links TRBV7-9 with TRBJ2-1; TRBD1 aligns across 8 bases. Germline values: CDR1 SEHNR, CDR2 FQNEAQ (reference sequence). V shed 5 bases, J shed 5 bases, and the junction held 8 bases outside the gene matches. This CDR3 has 15 amino acids. The CDR3 nucleotides are TGTGCCAGCAGCAACGCCGGGACAGGAAACAATGAGCAGTTCTTC. Translated, it gives CASSNAGTGNNEQFF.

V gene TRBV18 combines with J gene TRBJ1-1; 7 bases match TRBD1. The CDR3 totals 15 residues. V shed 3 bases and J 0 bases; nucleotides not matched to a gene: 4. Looked up from germline, CDR1 is KGHSH and CDR2 is LQKENI. CDR3 in DNA: TGTGCCAGCTCACCCCCGGGACAGATGAACACTGAAGCTTTCTTT. Amino acids: CASSPPGQMNTEAFF.

The chain couples TRBV19 to TRBJ2-7, with TRBD2 matching over 8 bases. Germline trimming cut 3 bases from V and 0 bases from J; bases unmatched to any gene: 4. There are 15 residues in the CDR3. Germline CDR1 and CDR2: LNHDA and SQIVND (reference sequence). The DNA of the CDR3 is TGTGCCAGTAGTATCCTACTAGCGGACTCCTACGAGCAGTACTTC. It yields the protein CASSILLADSYEQYF.

This sequence joins TRBV7-2 and TRBJ1-2, with 8 bases matching TRBD1. V lost 2 bases, J lost 5 bases, and 10 bases stayed unmatched. The CDR3 is 16 residues long. Germline V gene sequence: CDR1 SGHTA, CDR2 FQGNSA. The CDR3 DNA sequence: TGTGCCAGCAGCTTACCCCCCGGGACAGGATCATATGGCTACACCTTC. Its protein is CASSLPPGTGSYGYTF.

This clone was observed a few times. The rearrangement uses TRBV7-7 and TRBJ1-1, with D unclear. The germline V and J ends were trimmed by 3 bases and 1 base, with 6 bases remaining between them. CDR3 length: 13 amino acids. Germline loops: CDR1 SSHAT, CDR2 FNYEAQ (reference sequence). CDR3 amino acids: CASSFQENTEAFF. As DNA, the CDR3 is TGTGCCAGCAGCTTTCAGGAGAACACTGAAGCTTTCTTT.

The chain combines TRBV6-5 with TRBJ2-7, with TRBD2 matching 11 bases. The ends lost 6 bases at V and 4 bases at J; junction bases unmatched: 5. Germline assignment: CDR1 MNHEY and CDR2 SVGAGI. This CDR3 contains 14 residues. For the CDR3, the DNA is TGTGCCAGCAGCATAGCGGGGGGGCCTTACGAGCAGTACTTC. Protein sequence: CASSIAGGPYEQYF.

This clone was recorded once. The chain is built from TRBV19 and TRBJ1-5; D may be TRBD1 (6 bases). This CDR3 comprises 16 residues. The V end lost 3 bases, the J end lost 2 bases, and 14 bases lay between the germline ends. Germline V CDR1 and CDR2: LNHDA, SQIVND (reference sequence). This CDR3 is CASSMGTPSGNQPQHF. The DNA for the CDR3 is TGTGCCAGTAGTATGGGGACACCCTCGGGCAATCAGCCCCAGCATTTT.

This chain uses TRBV11-2 with TRBJ2-1; a possible D gene is TRBD2 (5 bases). The CDR3 has 15 amino acids. Germline V gives CDR1 SGHAT, CDR2 FQNNGV. The V gene lost 4 bases and the J gene lost 3 bases, with 13 bases spanning the gap. The CDR3 protein is CASSSPGNFYNEQFF. CDR3 bases: TGTGCCAGCAGCTCCCCCGGGAATTTCTACAATGAGCAGTTCTTC.

CDR3 sequence: CASSPTTAYNEQFF. CDR3 DNA: TGTGCCAGTAGCCCCACGACAGCCTACAATGAGCAGTTCTTC. The chain combines TRBV19 with TRBJ2-1, with D maybe TRBD1 (5 bases). The germline CDR1 and CDR2 sequences are LNHDA and SQIVND (reference sequence). V was shortened by 6 bases and J by 2 bases, with 11 bases between the two germline ends. This CDR3 contains 14 residues.

J is TRBJ2-5 and V is TRBV5-1; no firm D call. V dropped 1 base and J dropped 1 base, with 5 bases sitting between them. The CDR3 is made up of 13 amino acids. The V gene's germline CDR1 is SGHRS and CDR2 YFSETQ. CDR3 sequence: CASSLLSQETQYF. The CDR3 bases are TGCGCCAGCAGCTTGCTTTCCCAAGAGACCCAGTACTTC.

This clone has ten or more counts. The chain uses TRBV27 and TRBJ1-4, with D perhaps TRBD1 (5 bases). The CDR3 is 14 amino acids. From germline, CDR1 is MNHEY and CDR2 SMNVEV (reference sequence). V lost 4 bases, J lost 4 bases, and 10 bases lay in between. CDR3 bases: TGTGCCAGCAGTTCGCGGGGCGTTAATGAAAAACTGTTTTTT. Amino acids: CASSSRGVNEKLFF.

This clone occurred once. This chain uses TRBV30 with TRBJ2-7; TRBD2 agrees at 14 bases. Germline loops: CDR1 GTSNPN, CDR2 SVGIG (reference sequence). This CDR3 spans 16 amino acids. V was clipped by 2 bases and J by 4 bases; unmatched bases: 7. The CDR3 is CAWSIGTSGRTYEQYF. Written as DNA, the CDR3 is TGTGCCTGGAGTATAGGGACTAGCGGGAGAACTTACGAGCAGTACTTC.

The chain has TRBV7-8 and TRBJ1-1; D is ambiguous. CDR1 and CDR2 from the germline V gene are SGHVS and FQNEAQ. Trimming cost V 3 bases and J 7 bases, with 6 bases left between them. The CDR3 contains 11 residues. In nucleotides, the CDR3 is TGTGCCAGCAGCTTCCGGGGTGAAGCTTTCTTT. Protein sequence: CASSFRGEAFF.

The rearrangement uses TRBV27 and TRBJ2-3; D perhaps matches TRBD2 (6 bases). Germline lookup yields CDR1 MNHEY and CDR2 SMNVEV (reference sequence). This CDR3 has 15 amino acids. Trimming took 6 bases from V and 2 from J, leaving 15 bases between them. The CDR3 spells CASRQGLGNTDTQYF. The CDR3 coding sequence is TGTGCCAGCAGGCAGGGACTGGGGAACACAGATACGCAGTATTTT.

The rearrangement uses TRBV15 and TRBJ1-3; 7 bases map to TRBD1. V gave up 1 base and J gave up 4 bases; unmatched junction bases: 10. Germline V gene data show CDR1 as LNHNV and CDR2 as YYDKDF (reference sequence). The CDR3 runs 17 residues. The DNA for the CDR3 is TGTGCCACCAGCAGAGCAGGGGGGCCAGGCTCAGGAAACACCATATATTTT. This codes for CATSRAGGPGSGNTIYF.

This clone showed up many times. The rearrangement joins TRBV6-2 or TRBV6-3 to TRBJ2-2, with D perhaps matching TRBD1 (5 bases). The CDR3 is 14 residues long. Germline V lookup: CDR1 MNHEY, CDR2 SVGEGT. V was cut by 4 bases and J by 0 bases, with 6 bases left in between. In DNA, the CDR3 is TGTGCCAGCAGTTTGGACACGAACACCGGGGAGCTGTTTTTT. It translates to CASSLDTNTGELFF.

V and J are TRBV11-3 and TRBJ1-1; maybe TRBD1 (5 bases). Germline V gives CDR1 SGHNT, CDR2 YENEEA. This CDR3 spans 13 amino acids. V shed 0 bases and J shed 5 bases, with 7 bases lying between them. As DNA, the CDR3 is TGTGCCAGCAGCTTAGATGACAGTACTGAAGCTTTCTTT. Its translation: CASSLDDSTEAFF.

The rearrangement joins TRBV24-1 to TRBJ2-1, with 7 positions matching TRBD2. This CDR3 contains 14 residues. Germline V gene lookup returns CDR1 KGHDR and CDR2 SFDVKD. The V and J ends lost 4 bases and 5 bases, in that order; junction bases with no gene match: 4. The CDR3 region is CATSEAGRNNEQFF. The CDR3 DNA reads as TGTGCCACCAGTGAGGCCGGGAGGAACAATGAGCAGTTCTTC.

The CDR3: CASSRTSGRKELFF. CDR3 sequence (DNA): TGTGCCAGCAGCCGGACTAGCGGGAGGAAGGAGCTGTTTTTT. The V and J genes are TRBV3-1 (or the pseudogene TRBV3-2) and TRBJ2-2; TRBD2 matches at 14 bases. The CDR3 has 14 amino acids. Germline lookup yields CDR1 LGHDT and CDR2 YNNKEL (reference sequence). V lost 4 bases, J lost 10 bases, and 2 bases stayed unmatched.

The J gene is TRBJ1-6, the V gene TRBV4-2, with 7 bases lining up with TRBD1. Germline CDR1 and CDR2: LGHNA and YNFKEQ. The length of the CDR3 is 14 residues. V was clipped by 0 bases and J by 10 bases; unmatched bases: 3. DNA of the CDR3: TGTGCCAGCAGCCAAGAGATAGGGGGCTCACCCCTCCACTTT. Protein: CASSQEIGGSPLHF.

The chain uses TRBV4-1 and TRBJ1-5, with D possibly TRBD1 on 5 matching bases. With 3 bases removed from V and 9 bases from J, the gap between germline ends came to 18 bases. The CDR3 consists of 15 residues. Germline loops: CDR1 MGHRA, CDR2 YSYEKL. The CDR3 coding sequence is TGCGCCAGCAGCCAGGGAGGGGCGGGAGAGGGGCCCCAGCATTTT. The encoded protein is CASSQGGAGEGPQHF.